This TCR beta chain was captured in a study of cytomegalovirus exposure and HLA in healthy donors. Study-level findings and limits: When analyzed later, a missense DCLRE1C variant was found to be linked to TCR beta V- and J-gene trimming. Association with HLA alleles at 0.05 false discovery rate was found for some 18,000 TCR beta sequences in a later analysis.

The CDR3 covers 13 residues. Germline assignment: CDR1 LNHDA and CDR2 SQIVND (reference sequence). V lost 6 bases to trimming and J lost 4 bases, with 11 bases between them. PCR was performed using 60 Vbeta and 13 Jbeta primers. The table came from immunoSEQ multiplex PCR; TCRdb's copy has only in-frame clones and leaves some out. The table shows 150,000 to 200,000 clones, with around 82% occurring only once. Note on this clone: Its antigen is unknown.

The gene calls are TRBV19 and TRBJ2-3; D perhaps matches TRBD1 (7 bases). The sequenced sample consisted of PBMCs. The receptor was derived from a woman between 45 and 65 years old in good health and CMV-seropositive. This chain's CDR3 is CASSRGVADTQYF. The CDR3 nucleotides read TGTGCCAGTAGCAGGGGGGTGGCAGATACGCAGTATTTT.